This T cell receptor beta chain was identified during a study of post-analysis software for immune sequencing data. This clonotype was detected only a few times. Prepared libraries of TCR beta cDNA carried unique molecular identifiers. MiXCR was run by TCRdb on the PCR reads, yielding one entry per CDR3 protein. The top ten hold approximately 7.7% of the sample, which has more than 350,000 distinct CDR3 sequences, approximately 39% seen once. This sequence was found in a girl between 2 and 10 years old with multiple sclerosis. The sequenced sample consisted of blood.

The CDR3 is CSAWTGQETQYF. The DNA for the CDR3 is TGCAGTGCCTGGACAGGACAAGAGACCCAGTACTTC. This sequence joins TRBV20-1 and TRBJ2-5; 7 bases are shared with TRBD1. The V and J ends lost 6 bases and 2 bases, in that order; junction bases with no gene match: 3. Germline V gene sequence: CDR1 DFQATT, CDR2 SNEGSKA (reference sequence). This CDR3 spans 12 amino acids.